Below, one T cell receptor beta chain is given with its context. What it binds is unknown. TCRdb analysed the 5' RACE reads with MiXCR anew, one entry per CDR3 protein. The repertoire holds over 150,000 distinct CDR3 sequences, with 5.5% to 7.5% as singletons. This specimen comes from a study of T cells after yellow fever vaccination. About the study: When fractions had low cell numbers, they were prepared with SMART-Seq v4 Ultra Low Input. Whole-study findings and limits: The secondary T-cell response peaked on day 5, not day 15, but was weaker.

V was pared by 11 bases and J by 2 bases, with 13 bases between. Germline CDR1 SEHNR, CDR2 FQNEAQ (reference sequence). The length of the CDR3 is 14 residues. The clonotype was recovered from a man aged 18 to 29 who received the YFV17D yellow fever vaccine. The sample was CD4+ T cells sorted from PBMCs, taken 5 days after the first yellow fever vaccination. The genes are TRBV7-9 and TRBJ1-6; unclear D gene. This chain's CDR3 is CASEGSTYNSPLHF. For the CDR3, the DNA is TGTGCCTCGGAAGGGTCGACCTATAATTCACCCCTCCACTTT.